This T cell receptor beta chain was profiled in a study of T cells in localized non-small cell lung cancer. Generated by immunoSEQ multiplex PCR, the TCRdb table keeps only in-frame clones and is missing some. The data show about 78,000 clones, roughly four fifths seen once. The sample holds one count of this clone. Germline V gene data show CDR1 as SGHTA and CDR2 as FQGTGA. V gave up 5 bases and J gave up 2 bases; unmatched junction bases: 3. The CDR3 has 14 amino acids. The clonotype originates from a man aged 35 to 69 with stage I lung adenocarcinoma. The J gene is TRBJ2-1, the V gene TRBV7-3, with 7 bases that match TRBD1. Sequences were derived from peripheral blood, sampled before any cancer treatment. The chain's CDR3 is CASSPTGTYNEQFF. The CDR3 nucleotides are TGTGCCAGCAGCCCGACAGGGACCTACAATGAGCAGTTCTTC.